This T cell receptor beta chain was profiled in a study of cytomegalovirus exposure and HLA in healthy donors. In germline, CDR1 is MDHEN, CDR2 SYDVKM. J gave up 5 bases and V 9 bases, and 8 bases lay outside the gene matches. The CDR3 is made up of 14 amino acids. The PCR was carried out with 60 Vbeta primers and 13 Jbeta primers. TCRdb's copy holds only in-frame clones and misses some; the assay was immunoSEQ multiplex PCR. The data show 150,000 to 200,000 clones, under 80% seen once. Sequenced sample: PBMCs. The sequence was obtained from a female donor in good health and CMV-seronegative. The chain is built from TRBV28 and TRBJ2-1; 9 bases are a match to TRBD2. In nucleotides, the CDR3 is TGTGCCAGTAAGCTGACTAGCGGAAACAATGAGCAGTTCTTC. Protein sequence: CASKLTSGNNEQFF. Variable domain in full (rest from reference TRBV28 and TRBJ2-1): DVKVTQSSRYLVKRTGEKVFLECVQDMDHENMFWYRQDPGLGLRLIYFSYDVKMKEKGDIPEGYSVSREKKERFSLILESASTNQTSMYLCASKLTSGNNEQFFGPGTRLTVL.